One and the same sample provided the 16 T cell receptor beta chains below, sequenced in a study of regulatory T cells in long-lasting Graves disease (dated by TCRdb to the early 2020s). The time point label for this specimen denotes: persistent/refractory GD, antithyroid drugs over 5 years with positive TRAb. For both TCR sequencing and RNA sequencing, RNA was extracted from PBMCs using TRIzol. Library creation used multiplex PCR. Sequenced using an Illumina HiSeq 4000. To build TCR beta libraries, CDR3 regions were amplified by Arm-PCR using iRepertoire HTBI primers. TCRdb handled the public reads itself, with Q25 trimming in fastp and clone calling in MiXCR, and kept productive beta chains. When rows share a CDR3 protein, they turn into one entry using the most common DNA and genes. The sample table lists around 500,000 distinct CDR3 sequences, less than 25% of them with a count of one. The ten largest clones add up to approximately 8% of the sample.

The sample here was peripheral blood mononuclear cells (PBMCs), taken when the disease was refractory, from a patient treated with antithyroid drugs. The receptors were gathered from a female donor with Graves disease.

This clonotype was seen more than once but under ten times. The chain employs TRBV7-9 and TRBJ2-2; 7 bases match TRBD2. CDR1 and CDR2 (germline): SEHNR, FQNEAQ (reference sequence). The length of the CDR3 is 14 residues. The junction had 7 bases not matched to a gene; V was cut back by 5 bases and J by 7 bases. In DNA, the CDR3 is TGTGCCAGCAGCGCGGCGGGAGTGAACGGGGAGCTGTTTTTT. Its protein is CASSAAGVNGELFF.

This clonotype has just a few counts. The J gene is TRBJ2-7, the V gene TRBV5-6; D not certain. Between the trimmed V and J ends, which lost 3 bases and 3 bases, there was a span of 7 bases. The CDR3 is made up of 12 amino acids. Germline values: CDR1 SGHDT, CDR2 YYEEEE. CDR3 in amino acids: CASSWDNYEQYF. DNA of the CDR3: TGTGCCAGCAGCTGGGATAACTACGAGCAGTACTTC.

This clonotype was seen a handful of times. The rearrangement uses TRBV7-2 and TRBJ2-4; 8 positions agree with TRBD2. J was trimmed by 10 bases and V by 5 bases; bases with no gene match: 7. Germline loops: CDR1 SGHTA, CDR2 FQGNSA. This CDR3 is built from 13 residues. CDR3 in amino acids: CASSATSGSIQYF. Here the CDR3 DNA reads TGTGCCAGCAGCGCAACTAGCGGATCTATTCAGTACTTC.

V usage is TRBV6-6 and J usage is TRBJ2-7, with D possibly being TRBD1 (6 bases). The V end was cut by 0 bases, the J end by 4 bases, with 10 bases between. Per germline, CDR1 MNHNY and CDR2 SVGAGI (reference sequence). CDR3 size: 14 residues. The CDR3 spells CASSYSHRAYEQYF. The CDR3 DNA follows: TGTGCCAGCAGTTACTCGCACAGGGCTTACGAGCAGTACTTC.

This clonotype was observed a handful of times. The chain recombines TRBV12-3 or TRBV12-4 with TRBJ2-7; the match to TRBD2 covers 15 bases. V shed 3 bases, J shed 2 bases, and the junction held 14 bases outside the gene matches. The CDR3 spans 20 residues. DNA for the CDR3: TGTGCCAGCAGTTTTAGATTTTCAGGACTAGCGGGAGGGCCGACCTACGAGCAGTACTTC. Translated: CASSFRFSGLAGGPTYEQYF.

This clonotype was counted ten times or more. The J gene is TRBJ1-1, the V gene TRBV6-1; D is perhaps TRBD1 (5 bases). In germline, CDR1 is MNHNS, CDR2 SASEGT. Trimming took off 6 bases at V and 0 bases at J, with 14 bases between the two ends. CDR3 length: 15 residues. DNA for the CDR3: TGTGCCAGCAGGACGCGGGGAGGGGTGAACACTGAAGCTTTCTTT. This translates into CASRTRGGVNTEAFF.

This clonotype was observed a few times. This rearrangement joins TRBV9 to TRBJ2-7; TRBD2 aligns across 8 bases. CDR1 is SGDLS and CDR2 is YYNGEE in the germline V gene. V lost 0 bases, J lost 0 bases, and 5 bases stayed unmatched. This CDR3 contains 16 residues. The CDR3 DNA reads TGTGCCAGCAGCGTAGGGTCTAGCGGGCGCTCCTACGAGCAGTACTTC. It specifies CASSVGSSGRSYEQYF. The full variable domain, in which reference TRBV9 and TRBJ2-7 provide the parts outside the CDR3, is DSGVTQTPKHLITATGQRVTLRCSPRSGDLSVYWYQQSLDQGLQFLIQYYNGEERAKGNILERFSAQQFPDLHSELNLSSLELGDSALYFCASSVGSSGRSYEQYFGPGTRLTVT.

The V gene is TRBV14, the J gene TRBJ1-6; D is unresolved. V gave up 1 base and J gave up 7 bases, with 11 bases separating them. The CDR3 contains 15 residues. From germline, CDR1 is SGHDN and CDR2 FVKESK. Here the CDR3 reads CASSQVVGNNSPLHF. The CDR3 bases are TGTGCCAGCAGCCAAGTCGTGGGGAACAATTCACCCCTCCACTTT.

The CDR3 here is CASSLGAGGTYNEQFF. The DNA for the CDR3 is TGTGCCAGCAGCTTAGGGGCAGGGGGAACCTACAATGAGCAGTTCTTC. This chain links TRBV7-8 with TRBJ2-1; 7 bases align to TRBD1. Trimming removed 1 base from V and 2 bases from J; junction bases left unmatched: 5. The CDR3 totals 16 residues. CDR1 is SGHVS and CDR2 is FQNEAQ in the germline V gene.

The chain combines TRBV7-9 with TRBJ1-1, with TRBD1 identical over 7 bases. Trimming removed 4 bases from V and 1 base from J; junction bases left unmatched: 15. This CDR3 is built from 18 residues. CDR1 SEHNR and CDR2 FQNEAQ come from the germline V gene (reference sequence). The CDR3: CASSSTSNPGQPNTEAFF. Here the CDR3 DNA reads TGTGCCAGCAGCTCGACATCAAATCCGGGACAGCCGAACACTGAAGCTTTCTTT.

The chain joins TRBV19 to TRBJ1-1; D might be TRBD1 (5 bases). The CDR3 runs 16 residues. Germline lookup yields CDR1 LNHDA and CDR2 SQIVND (reference sequence). V was cut by 3 bases and J by 0 bases, with 14 bases left in between. The CDR3 spells CASSIGARPMNTEAFF. DNA for the CDR3: TGTGCCAGTAGTATTGGGGCCAGGCCTATGAACACTGAAGCTTTCTTT.

The chain employs TRBV11-3 and TRBJ2-1; D is unclear. This CDR3 has 13 amino acids. With 1 base removed from V and 5 bases from J, the gap between germline ends came to 6 bases. Germline assignment: CDR1 SGHNT and CDR2 YENEEA. The CDR3, as DNA: TGTGCCAGCAGCTTAGGTTCAGACAATGAGCAGTTCTTC. Residues: CASSLGSDNEQFF.

This clonotype was recorded once. This chain's CDR3 is CAISSQRGGGTDTQYF. The CDR3 nucleotides read TGTGCCATCAGTTCACAACGGGGGGGGGGCACAGATACGCAGTATTTT. The genes are TRBV10-3 and TRBJ2-3, with TRBD2 identical over 8 bases. This CDR3 comprises 16 residues. V lost 5 bases, J lost 1 base, and 8 bases stayed unmatched. Germline V gives CDR1 ENHRY, CDR2 SYGVKD.

This clonotype was seen repeatedly, ten times or more. The J gene is TRBJ1-2, the V gene TRBV25-1; TRBD1 is a possible D gene (6 bases). V was shortened by 2 bases and J by 1 base, with 11 bases between the two germline ends. CDR1 is MGHDK, CDR2 SYGVNS, per germline. This CDR3 is built from 15 residues. CDR3 region: CASSERTGYNYGYTF. The CDR3 DNA reads as TGTGCCAGCAGTGAACGTACAGGGTATAACTATGGCTACACCTTC.

The chain joins TRBV29-1 to TRBJ2-1, with TRBD1 identical over 10 bases. Germline V CDR1 and CDR2: SQVTM, ANQGSEA. The V and J ends lost 5 bases and 8 bases, in that order; junction bases with no gene match: 12. CDR3 length: 15 amino acids. The CDR3: CSVNGRDRGIDEQFF. CDR3 sequence (DNA): TGCAGCGTTAATGGACGGGACAGGGGTATCGATGAGCAGTTCTTC.

The sample holds many counts of this clonotype. The rearrangement joins TRBV7-8 to TRBJ1-6; D is unclear. V gave up 0 bases and J gave up 0 bases, with 6 bases separating them. The CDR3 spans 16 residues. Germline values: CDR1 SGHVS, CDR2 FQNEAQ. The CDR3 loop is CASSLAGNSYNSPLHF. The CDR3 nucleotides read TGTGCCAGCAGCTTAGCAGGCAACTCCTATAATTCACCCCTCCACTTT.